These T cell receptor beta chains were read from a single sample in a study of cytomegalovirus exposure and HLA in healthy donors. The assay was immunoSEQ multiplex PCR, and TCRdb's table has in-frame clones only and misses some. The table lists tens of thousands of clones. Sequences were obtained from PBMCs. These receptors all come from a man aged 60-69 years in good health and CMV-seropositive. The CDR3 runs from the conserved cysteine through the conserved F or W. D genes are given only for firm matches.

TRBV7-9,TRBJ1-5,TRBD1,TGTGCCAGCAGCTCCGGACAGGTTCAGCCCCAGCATTTT,CASSSGQVQPQHF
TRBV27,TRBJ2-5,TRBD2,TGTGCCAGCAGTTTATCGGGAGGGGTAGGGGCGGGAACCCAGTACTTC,CASSLSGGVGAGTQYF
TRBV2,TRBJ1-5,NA,TGTGCCAGCAGTGGCGGATACAATCAGCCCCAGCATTTT,CASSGGYNQPQHF
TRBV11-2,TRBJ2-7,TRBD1,TGTGCCAGCAGCTTAAATTTGGGGACAGGGGATCACTACGAGCAGTACTTC,CASSLNLGTGDHYEQYF
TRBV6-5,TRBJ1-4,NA,TGTGCCAGCAGTTACGACAGTAATGAAAAACTGTTTTTT,CASSYDSNEKLFF
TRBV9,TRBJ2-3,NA,TGTGCCAGCAGCGTAGGGTTACTAGAGGGTACAGATACGCAGTATTTT,CASSVGLLEGTDTQYF
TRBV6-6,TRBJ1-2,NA,TGTGCCAGCAGTCCCGGGACTATCTATGGCTACACCTTC,CASSPGTIYGYTF
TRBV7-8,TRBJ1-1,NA,TGTGCCAGCAGCCTCGGGAGGGGAGGAGGCACTGAAGCTTTCTTT,CASSLGRGGGTEAFF
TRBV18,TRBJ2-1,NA,TGTGCCAGCTCACCCCGACTAGGCTACAATGAGCAGTTCTTC,CASSPRLGYNEQFF
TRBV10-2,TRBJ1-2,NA,TGCGCCAGCAGTGAGTCGAGGGTGGGGGGGCGCGGTGGCTACACCTTC,CASSESRVGGRGGYTF
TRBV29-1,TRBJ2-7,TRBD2,TGCAGCACCCCGGGTAGCGGGAGGGACGAGCAGTACTTC,CSTPGSGRDEQYF